This T cell receptor (beta chain) was profiled in a study of T cells in Graves' hyperthyroidism and ophthalmopathy. Patients with ophthalmopathy all had a Clinical Activity Score of at least 3, a NOSPECS grade of at least 4 and duration under 3 months. This CDR3 is built from 14 residues. Germline loops: CDR1 SEHNR, CDR2 FQNEAQ (reference sequence). Trimming removed 2 bases from V and 4 bases from J, with 11 bases in between. The TCR beta CDR3 regions underwent amplification using RNA transcripts as the source. The TCR CDR3 first-round RT-PCR relied on the HTBI primer set. MiXCR, run by TCRdb on the multiplex PCR reads, gives a single entry per CDR3 protein. The top ten clones hold around a sixth of a sample with 330,000 or so distinct CDR3 sequences, around 18% of them seen once. This clonotype was counted many times.

What was sequenced was blood. The receptor's source is a woman aged 40-49 years with Graves' ophthalmopathy. V is TRBV7-9 and J is TRBJ1-2, with D hard to call. The CDR3 reads CASSLKEAVYGYTF. CDR3 DNA: TGTGCCAGCAGCTTAAAGGAAGCCGTCTATGGCTACACCTTC.